This T cell receptor beta chain derives from a study of blood T cell repertoires in COVID-19 (TCRdb year 2020). As for the study more broadly: Samples from collaborators originated in the United States, Italy and Spain and spanned both the acute and convalescent phases of COVID-19. The prospective study material was composed of cDNA or gDNA derived from T cells, B-cell-depleted T cells, or PBMCs. The dataset comprised deeply sampled blood TCRbeta repertoires from subjects exposed to, actively infected with, or recovered from COVID-19. The repertoires were released in a freely available public database meant as a resource for research on the immune response to SARS-CoV-2. Samples came from the ongoing ImmuneRACE study (first 160 participants) plus 1,254 subjects from 6 global collaborators. Sample metadata almost always included a de-identified subject ID, COVID-19 status, age in years and sex. Where available, HLA class I and class II types were taken from metadata supplied by the sample provider and were not determined by assay-based typing. Broad study findings and their caveats: The quantity of clinical and demographic metadata differed by source and by participant and was supplied without curation.

Of note for this clone: Its antigen remains unidentified. Base qualities are missing; no much larger clone stands one base away.

From the cysteine through the phenylalanine, the CDR3 covers 16 amino acids. Only CDR3 DNA remains: 48 bases, in frame from the first base. For this chain, trimming is 1 base at the V end and 0 bases at the J end, and the number of junction bases without a gene match is 3. The CDR1 and CDR2 encoded by the germline V gene are SNHLY and FYNNEI. Each collaborating institution followed its own protocols to collect whole blood in K2EDTA tubes. For TCRbeta analysis, collaborator samples were shipped as frozen whole blood, as isolated PBMCs, or as DNA extracted from either sample type. TCRbeta CDR3 regions were amplified from genomic DNA by means of the immunoSEQ Assay, a bias-controlled multiplex PCR. Per the authors' processing: The number of nucleated cells in each sample was estimated from the amplification of reference gene primers within the assay. To quantify the absolute abundance of each unique TCRbeta CDR3 rearrangement, sequence reads were collapsed and filtered. Productive Simpson clonality was computed per sample as the square root of Simpson's diversity index over productive rearrangements. TCRdb limited this immuneACCESS table to in-frame rearrangements with V and J called. A share of clones is missing; checked studies link under half to unresolved V genes, and the rest is unexplained. The V and J calls and clone size come from that table; D and trimming were worked out from the DNA. Across this sample there are approximately 230,000 clones, with around 83% seen only once. The top ten constitute about 9% of the sample.

This receptor was obtained from a man older than 75 with acute or convalescent COVID-19. Material for sequencing was peripheral blood. This sequence uses TRBV2 and TRBJ1-3; 7 bases in between match TRBD1. This receptor carries the CDR3 CASSEGGQSSGNTIYF. The DNA sequence is given as TGTGCCAGCAGTGAAGGGGGACAGAGCTCTGGAAACACCATATATTTT.